This record concerns one T cell receptor (beta chain) sequence. The antigen remains undetermined. Through a sample-barcoded 5' primer and a J-beta primer mix, a second PCR was run for roughly 6 to 11 cycles. TCRdb itself ran the 5' RACE reads through MiXCR, one entry per CDR3 protein. In the table there are about 1.6 million distinct CDR3 sequences, about 35% of which are singletons. The data belong to a study of blood T cells in healthy people across ages. For the study at large: Through template switching, about one barcoded beta molecule was captured per two T cells, as measured in model experiments. Regarding the study as a whole: As naive T cell percentage varied, TCR beta diversity correlated strongly with it. Naive CD4+ cells and diversity were both higher in long-lived donors than in aged donors.

The V end lost 0 bases, the J end lost 5 bases, and 10 bases lay between the germline ends. Germline V gene lookup returns CDR1 MNHEY and CDR2 SVGAGI. The CDR3 loop spans 15 amino acids. V gene TRBV6-5 combines with J gene TRBJ2-2; D not certain. What was sequenced was blood. The source is a woman aged 25-40 years in good health. The CDR3 nucleotides are TGTGCCAGCAGTTACTCGATAGAGAGTACCGGGGAGCTGTTTTTT. It codes for CASSYSIESTGELFF.